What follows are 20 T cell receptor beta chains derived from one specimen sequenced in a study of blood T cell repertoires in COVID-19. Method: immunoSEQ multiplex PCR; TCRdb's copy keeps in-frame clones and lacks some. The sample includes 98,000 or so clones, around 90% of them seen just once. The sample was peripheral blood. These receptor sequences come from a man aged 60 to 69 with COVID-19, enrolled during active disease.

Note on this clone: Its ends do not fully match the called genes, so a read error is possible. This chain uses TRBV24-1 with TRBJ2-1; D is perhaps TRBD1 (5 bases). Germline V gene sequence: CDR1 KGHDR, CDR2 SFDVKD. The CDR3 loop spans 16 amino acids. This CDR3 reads CVTSEADKESYNEQFF. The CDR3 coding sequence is TGTGTCACCAGTGAGGCGGACAAAGAGTCCTACAATGAGCAGTTCTTC.

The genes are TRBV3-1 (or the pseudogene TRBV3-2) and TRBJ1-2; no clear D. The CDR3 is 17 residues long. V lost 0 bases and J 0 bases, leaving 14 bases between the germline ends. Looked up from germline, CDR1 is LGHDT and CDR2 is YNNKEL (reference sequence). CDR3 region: CASSQDYPRITNYGYTF. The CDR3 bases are TGTGCCAGCAGCCAAGATTATCCGCGAATTACTAACTATGGCTACACCTTC.

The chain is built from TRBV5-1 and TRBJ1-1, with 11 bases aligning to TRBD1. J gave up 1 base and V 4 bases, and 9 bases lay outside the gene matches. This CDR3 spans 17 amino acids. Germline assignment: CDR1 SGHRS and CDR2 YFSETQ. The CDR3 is CASSMGQGVLKNTEAFF. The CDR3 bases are TGCGCCAGCAGCATGGGACAGGGGGTACTAAAGAACACTGAAGCTTTCTTT.

CDR3 protein: CASSVLGQGYNEQFF. CDR3 DNA sequence: TGTGCCAGCAGTGTCCTTGGACAGGGCTACAATGAGCAGTTCTTC. This chain connects TRBV6-4 to TRBJ2-1; 8 positions agree with TRBD1. The CDR3 extends over 15 amino acids. Germline CDR1 reads MRHNA; CDR2 reads SNTAGT. Trimming took 4 bases from V and 3 from J; bases not matched to a gene: 5.

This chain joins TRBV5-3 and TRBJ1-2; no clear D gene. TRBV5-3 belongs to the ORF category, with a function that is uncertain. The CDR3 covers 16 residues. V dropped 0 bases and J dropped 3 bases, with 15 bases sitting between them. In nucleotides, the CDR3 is TGTGCCAGAAGCTTGGAGTCGAAATCTCAGGACTATGGCTACACCTTC. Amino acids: CARSLESKSQDYGYTF.

The CDR3 DNA reads TGTGCCAGCGGAACAGGGGCAGACGGCTACACCTTC. Translation gives CASGTGADGYTF. The chain combines TRBV7-9 with TRBJ1-2, with 7 bases matching TRBD1. The CDR3 length is 12 residues. Germline-derived CDR1 and CDR2 are SEHNR and FQNEAQ (reference sequence). Germline trimming cut 8 bases from V and 8 bases from J; bases unmatched to any gene: 8.

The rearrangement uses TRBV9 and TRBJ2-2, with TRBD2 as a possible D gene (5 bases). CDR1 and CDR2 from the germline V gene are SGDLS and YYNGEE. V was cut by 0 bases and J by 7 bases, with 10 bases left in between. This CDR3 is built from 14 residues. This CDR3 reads CASSVDLAGGELFF. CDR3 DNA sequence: TGTGCCAGCAGCGTAGATCTAGCTGGCGGGGAGCTGTTTTTT.

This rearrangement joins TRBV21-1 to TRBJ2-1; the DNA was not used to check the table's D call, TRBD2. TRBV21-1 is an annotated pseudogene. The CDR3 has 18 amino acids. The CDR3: CASSKVRPSGPSYNEQFF. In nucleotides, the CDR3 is TGTGCCAGCAGCAAAGTCCGGCCGAGCGGACCCTCCTACAATGAGCAGTTCTTC.

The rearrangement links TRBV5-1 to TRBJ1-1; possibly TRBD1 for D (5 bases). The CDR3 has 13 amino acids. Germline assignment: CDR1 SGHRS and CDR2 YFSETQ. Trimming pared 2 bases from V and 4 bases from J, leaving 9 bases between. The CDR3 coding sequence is TGCGCCAGCAGCTTTCAGGGAGGCACTGAAGCTTTCTTT. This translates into CASSFQGGTEAFF.

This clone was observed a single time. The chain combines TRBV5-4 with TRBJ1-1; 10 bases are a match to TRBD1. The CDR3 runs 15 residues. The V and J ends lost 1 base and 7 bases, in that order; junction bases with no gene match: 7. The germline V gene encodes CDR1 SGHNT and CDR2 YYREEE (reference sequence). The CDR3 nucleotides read TGTGCCAGCAGCTTGCCGGGGACAGGGGTGGTTGAAGCTTTCTTT. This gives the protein CASSLPGTGVVEAFF.

The CDR3 DNA reads TGTGCCAGCAGCTCACAGGGGTCGAATAGCAATCAGCCCCAGCATTTT. As protein: CASSSQGSNSNQPQHF. This rearrangement joins TRBV7-8 to TRBJ1-5, with 7 positions matching TRBD1. Unmatched junction bases numbered 6, after V lost 4 bases and J lost 0 bases. Germline V gene data show CDR1 as SGHVS and CDR2 as FQNEAQ. CDR3 length: 16 residues.

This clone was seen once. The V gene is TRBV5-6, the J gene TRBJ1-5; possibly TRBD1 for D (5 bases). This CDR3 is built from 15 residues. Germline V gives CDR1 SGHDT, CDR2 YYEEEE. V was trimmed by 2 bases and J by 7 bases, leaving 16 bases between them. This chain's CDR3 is CASSLGPRVDQPQHF. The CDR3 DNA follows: TGTGCCAGCAGCTTAGGGCCCAGGGTTGACCAGCCCCAGCATTTT. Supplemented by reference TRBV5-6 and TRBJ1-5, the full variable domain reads DAGVTQSPTHLIKTRGQQVTLRCSPKSGHDTVSWYQQALGQGPQFIFQYYEEEERQRGNFPDRFSGHQFPNYSSELNVNALLLGDSALYLCASSLGPRVDQPQHFGDGTRLSIL.

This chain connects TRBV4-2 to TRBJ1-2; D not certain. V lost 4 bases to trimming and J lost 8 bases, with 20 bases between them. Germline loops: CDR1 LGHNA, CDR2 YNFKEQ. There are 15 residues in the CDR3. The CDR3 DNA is TGTGCCAGCAGCCCTAACGCACGGGGAGGAATAGGCTACACCTTC. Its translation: CASSPNARGGIGYTF.

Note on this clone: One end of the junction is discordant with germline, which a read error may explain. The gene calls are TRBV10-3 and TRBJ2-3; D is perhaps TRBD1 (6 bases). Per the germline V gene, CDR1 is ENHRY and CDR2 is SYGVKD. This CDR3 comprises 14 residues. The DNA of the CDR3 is TGTGCCATCAGTGGGGGGCCTAGCAGAGATACGCAGTATTTT. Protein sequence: CAISGGPSRDTQYF.

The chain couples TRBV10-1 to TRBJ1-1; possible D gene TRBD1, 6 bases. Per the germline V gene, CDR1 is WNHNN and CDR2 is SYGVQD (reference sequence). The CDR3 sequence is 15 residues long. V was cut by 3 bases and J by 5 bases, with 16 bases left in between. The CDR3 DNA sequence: TGCGCCAGCAGTGATGAGGGCAGGGGTGGGACTGAAGCTTTCTTT. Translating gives CASSDEGRGGTEAFF.

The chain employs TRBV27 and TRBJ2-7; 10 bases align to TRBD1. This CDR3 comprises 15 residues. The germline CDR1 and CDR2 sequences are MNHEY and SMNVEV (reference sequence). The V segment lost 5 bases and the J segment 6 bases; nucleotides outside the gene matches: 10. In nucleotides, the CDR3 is TGTGCCAGCAGTACCTCCGGGACAGGGGCGAGCGAGCAGTACTTC. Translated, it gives CASSTSGTGASEQYF.

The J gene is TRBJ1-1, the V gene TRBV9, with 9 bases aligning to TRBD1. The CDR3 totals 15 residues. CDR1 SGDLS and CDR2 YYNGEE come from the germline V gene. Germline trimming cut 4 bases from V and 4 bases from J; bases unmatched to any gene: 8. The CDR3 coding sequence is TGTGCCAGCAGCACCCTGGGGGACAGGGCCACTGAAGCTTTCTTT. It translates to CASSTLGDRATEAFF.

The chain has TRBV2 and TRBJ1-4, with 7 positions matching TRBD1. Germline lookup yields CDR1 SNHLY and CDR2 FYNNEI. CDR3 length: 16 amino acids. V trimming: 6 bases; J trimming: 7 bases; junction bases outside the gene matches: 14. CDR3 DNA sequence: TGTGCCAGCAGGGACAGGTCCGCGGAGGTGTCTGAAAAACTGTTTTTT. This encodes CASRDRSAEVSEKLFF.

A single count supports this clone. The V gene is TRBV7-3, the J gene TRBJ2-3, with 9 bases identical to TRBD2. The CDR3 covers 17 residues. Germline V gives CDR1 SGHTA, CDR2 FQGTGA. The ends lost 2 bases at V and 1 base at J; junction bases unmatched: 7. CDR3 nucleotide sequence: TGTGCCAGCAGCTTATGGGGTAGCGGGAGCGGCACAGATACGCAGTATTTT. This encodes CASSLWGSGSGTDTQYF.

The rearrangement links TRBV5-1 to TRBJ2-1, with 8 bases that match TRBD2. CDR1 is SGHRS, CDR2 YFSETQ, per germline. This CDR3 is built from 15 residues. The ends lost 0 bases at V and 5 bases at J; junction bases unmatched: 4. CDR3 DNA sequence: TGCGCCAGCAGCTTGGTCACTAGCGGAAACAATGAGCAGTTCTTC. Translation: CASSLVTSGNNEQFF.